A selection of T cell receptor beta chains follows, all from one sample in a study of cytomegalovirus exposure and HLA in healthy donors. TCRdb's table, derived via immunoSEQ multiplex PCR, lists solely in-frame clones and lacks some. This sample has about 63,000 clones; more than 70% occur once, and the top ten carry under 30%. Material: PBMCs. The receptor source for this set is a middle-aged woman in good health and CMV-seropositive. The CDR3 runs from the conserved cysteine through the conserved F or W. D genes are given only for firm matches. A clone size is listed for some rows: how often the clone was seen (once, few, many), or a class if it is expanded.

>few|.|TRBJ1-3|TRBV6-1
CASSDLGVGAKGNTIYF
TGTGCCAGCAGTGATCTGGGGGTGGGGGCGAAAGGAAACACCATATATTTT
>.|.|TRBJ2-7|TRBV7-2
CASSTSSLGGYEQYF
TGTGCCAGCAGTACCAGCAGCTTAGGGGGTTACGAGCAGTACTTC
>few|.|TRBJ2-1|TRBV5-1
CASSLDGYNEQFF
TGCGCCAGCAGCTTGGACGGCTACAATGAGCAGTTCTTC
>.|.|TRBJ2-7|TRBV4-1
CASSQAMGFSYEQYF
TGCGCCAGCAGCCAGGCCATGGGCTTCTCCTACGAGCAGTACTTC
>.|TRBD1|TRBJ1-2|TRBV29-1
CSVNRDRGRDGYTF
TGCAGCGTTAACCGGGACAGGGGGCGCGATGGCTACACCTTC
>.|TRBD1|TRBJ2-4|TRBV5-1
CASSSTGGENIQYF
TGCGCCAGCAGCTCCACAGGGGGCGAGAACATTCAGTACTTC
>.|TRBD1|TRBJ1-1|TRBV6-5
CASTGTGLSEAFF
TGTGCCAGCACCGGGACAGGGTTGTCTGAAGCTTTCTTT
>.|.|TRBJ2-3|TRBV21-1
CASSSGDFTDTQYF
TGTGCCAGCAGCTCGGGGGACTTCACAGATACGCAGTATTTT
>.|TRBD2|TRBJ2-1|TRBV29-1
CSVEGRLAGGAYNEQFF
TGCAGCGTTGAAGGGAGACTCGCGGGGGGCGCCTACAATGAGCAGTTCTTC
>.|.|TRBJ1-2|TRBV14
CASSRDYDLGYTF
TGTGCCAGCAGCCGGGACTACGACCTTGGCTACACCTTC
>.|TRBD1|TRBJ2-7|TRBV30
CAWSDRGEDEQYF
TGTGCCTGGAGCGACAGGGGAGAGGACGAGCAGTACTTC
>.|TRBD2|TRBJ2-7|TRBV6-5
CASSYSRLADNYEQYF
TGTGCCAGCAGTTACTCGAGGCTAGCGGACAACTACGAGCAGTACTTC
>.|.|TRBJ2-2|TRBV2
CASGGDEGSSRELFF
TGTGCCTCGGGGGGCGATGAGGGGTCCAGCAGGGAGCTGTTTTTT
>.|TRBD1|TRBJ1-1|TRBV18
CASSPTDRGNTEAFF
TGTGCCAGCTCACCAACCGACAGGGGGAACACTGAAGCTTTCTTT
>.|.|TRBJ1-1|TRBV18
CASSPSVNTEAFF
TGTGCCAGCTCACCGTCTGTGAACACTGAAGCTTTCTTT
>.|TRBD1|TRBJ1-4|TRBV7-9
CASSPRDREGGKLFF
TGTGCCAGCAGCCCCCGGGACAGGGAAGGCGGAAAACTGTTTTTT
>.|.|TRBJ1-2|TRBV9
CASSVGTAYGYTF
TGTGCCAGCAGCGTAGGGACAGCCTATGGCTACACCTTC
>.|TRBD1|TRBJ1-2|TRBV10-3
CAISEGRGLYGYTF
TGTGCCATCAGTGAAGGCAGGGGGTTATATGGCTACACCTTC
>.|TRBD1|TRBJ1-5|TRBV6-1
CASSQGAVGNQPQHF
TGTGCCAGCAGTCAGGGGGCGGTGGGCAATCAGCCCCAGCATTTT
>.|.|TRBJ1-1|TRBV30
CAWTGGDTEAFF
TGTGCCTGGACGGGAGGGGACACTGAAGCTTTCTTT
>.|TRBD1|TRBJ1-5|TRBV7-9
CASSLTGEDQPQHF
TGTGCCAGCAGCTTAACAGGGGAGGATCAGCCCCAGCATTTT
>.|TRBD1|TRBJ2-7|TRBV7-9
CASSFPGQAYEQYF
TGTGCCAGCAGCTTCCCGGGACAGGCCTACGAGCAGTACTTC
>once|.|TRBJ1-5|TRBV30
CAWSAGQGNQPQHF
TGTGCCTGGAGTGCCGGCCAGGGCAATCAGCCCCAGCATTTT
>.|TRBD1|TRBJ2-1|TRBV6-6
CASSYYRGILGNEQFF
TGTGCCAGCAGTTACTACAGGGGCATTTTGGGGAATGAGCAGTTCTTC
>.|.|TRBJ1-1|TRBV14
CASSQGQRRVGTEAFF
TGTGCCAGCAGCCAAGGGCAAAGGAGGGTCGGCACTGAAGCTTTCTTT
>.|.|TRBJ1-2|TRBV5-4
CASSLPGIGPSYTF
TGTGCCAGCAGCTTGCCGGGGATCGGACCAAGCTACACCTTC
>few|.|TRBJ1-4|TRBV7-9
CASRQAGSGKEKLFF
TGTGCCAGCAGGCAGGCAGGGTCAGGAAAAGAAAAACTGTTTTTT
>once|.|TRBJ1-1|TRBV30
CAFLPAGEWGDTEAFF
TGTGCCTTTCTCCCCGCGGGCGAATGGGGGGACACTGAAGCTTTCTTT
>.|TRBD1|TRBJ2-3|TRBV7-9
CASSRGQGITDTQYF
TGTGCCAGCAGCCGGGGACAGGGGATCACAGATACGCAGTATTTT
>.|TRBD1|TRBJ1-2|TRBV9
CASSPRDRGNYGYTF
TGTGCCAGCAGCCCCAGGGACAGGGGGAACTATGGCTACACCTTC
>.|.|TRBJ1-2|TRBV18
CASSPAEPGDDYGYTF
TGTGCCAGCTCACCGGCGGAACCAGGGGATGATTATGGCTACACCTTC
>.|.|TRBJ1-4|TRBV5-1
CASSLAGGEKLFF
TGCGCCAGCAGCTTGGCCGGGGGGGAAAAACTGTTTTTT
>.|.|TRBJ2-3|TRBV6-5
CASSVAATDTQYF
TGTGCCAGCAGTGTGGCGGCCACAGATACGCAGTATTTT
>.|TRBD1|TRBJ2-3|TRBV5-6
CASRTGLDTQYF
TGTGCCAGCCGGACAGGGTTGGATACGCAGTATTTT
>.|.|TRBJ2-7|TRBV5-4
CASSTDSREQYF
TGTGCCAGCAGCACTGACAGTCGCGAGCAGTACTTC
>.|TRBD1|TRBJ1-2|TRBV6-1
CASSEAPGQGNYGYTF
TGTGCCAGCAGTGAAGCGCCGGGACAGGGGAACTATGGCTACACCTTC
>.|.|TRBJ2-3|TRBV30
CAWSLGSSTDTQYF
TGTGCCTGGAGCCTGGGCAGTAGCACAGATACGCAGTATTTT
>.|.|TRBJ1-1|TRBV30
CAWRSRVFTEAFF
TGTGCCTGGAGGTCCAGGGTATTCACTGAAGCTTTCTTT
>once|.|TRBJ2-7|TRBV27
CASSLSGGSYEQYF
TGTGCCAGCAGTTTATCGGGGGGATCCTACGAGCAGTACTTC
>.|.|TRBJ1-1|TRBV5-4
CASSLGEGAGTEAFF
TGTGCCAGCAGCTTGGGAGAGGGCGCGGGCACTGAAGCTTTCTTT
>.|TRBD1|TRBJ2-7|TRBV5-1
CASSYGDSKQYEQYF
TGCGCCAGCAGCTATGGGGACAGCAAGCAGTACGAGCAGTACTTC
>.|TRBD1|TRBJ1-6|TRBV18
CASSTGDDSPLHF
TGTGCCAGCTCCACAGGGGACGATTCACCCCTCCACTTT
>.|TRBD1|TRBJ2-3|TRBV18
CASSPPPWDSLTDTQYF
TGTGCCAGCTCACCACCGCCGTGGGACAGCCTCACAGATACGCAGTATTTT
>few|.|TRBJ2-1|TRBV29-1
CSVEGVSWDEQFF
TGCAGCGTTGAGGGCGTAAGCTGGGATGAGCAGTTCTTC
>.|TRBD2|TRBJ2-1|TRBV19
CASSRTSGGHNEQFF
TGTGCCAGTAGCCGGACTAGCGGGGGGCACAATGAGCAGTTCTTC
>.|TRBD2|TRBJ2-2|TRBV12-5
CASAQPGLSTGELFF
TGTGCTAGTGCCCAACCGGGACTAAGCACCGGGGAGCTGTTTTTT
>.|TRBD1|TRBJ1-1|TRBV18
CASSPGQGSTEAFF
TGTGCCAGCTCACCTGGACAGGGCAGCACTGAAGCTTTCTTT
>.|.|TRBJ2-3|TRBV11-2
CASSQLFSSTDTQYF
TGCGCCAGCAGCCAACTCTTCTCTAGCACAGATACGCAGTATTTT
>.|TRBD1|TRBJ1-1|TRBV2
CASSVDRGRAWAFF
TGTGCCAGCAGTGTGGACAGGGGGAGGGCTTGGGCTTTCTTT